A selection of T cell receptor beta chains follows, all from one sample in a study of blood T cell repertoires in COVID-19. Libraries were prepared by immunoSEQ multiplex PCR; TCRdb keeps only in-frame clonotypes and omits some of them. The sample holds roughly 250,000 clones, around 82% seen once. Material for sequencing was PBMCs or T cells enriched from blood (not recorded which). These receptors all stem from a woman aged 35 to 49 who had been exposed to COVID-19. Each CDR3 is given with its conserved first and last residue. D genes are given only for firm matches. Clone size is shown for a subset of rows, as once, few, many or a class of expanded clone.

d_call j_call clone_size v_call cdr3_aa cdr3_nt
NA TRBJ2-1 few TRBV7-3 CASSPEGNEQFF TGTGCCAGCAGCCCGGAGGGGAATGAGCAGTTCTTC
NA TRBJ1-6 NA TRBV2 CASSDRSPLHF TGTGCCAGCAGTGATCGGTCACCCCTCCACTTT
TRBD2 TRBJ2-5 NA TRBV19 CASSIGASGFLGGQETQYF TGTGCCAGTAGTATAGGGGCTAGCGGGTTTTTGGGAGGGCAAGAGACCCAGTACTTC
TRBD1 TRBJ1-1 NA TRBV9 CASSVGQGFNTEAFF TGTGCCAGCAGCGTGGGACAGGGATTTAACACTGAAGCTTTCTTT
TRBD1 TRBJ1-6 NA TRBV28 CASSLTGGAGSPLHF TGTGCCAGCAGTTTGACAGGGGGCGCGGGTTCACCCCTCCACTTT
TRBD2 TRBJ2-1 NA TRBV7-2 CASSPGGGPWNEQFF TGTGCCAGCAGCCCGGGGGGGGGCCCGTGGAATGAGCAGTTCTTC
NA TRBJ2-3 NA TRBV15 CATSRGRDSTDTQYF TGTGCCACCAGCAGAGGGAGGGATAGCACAGATACGCAGTATTTT
TRBD1 TRBJ1-5 NA TRBV6-5 CASSLAQGGNQPQHF TGTGCCAGCAGCCTAGCCCAGGGGGGCAATCAGCCCCAGCATTTT
TRBD2 TRBJ2-5 NA TRBV7-9 CASSPGTSGGQVTQYF TGTGCCAGCAGCCCGGGGACTAGCGGGGGGCAGGTGACCCAGTACTTC
NA TRBJ1-5 few TRBV4-3 CASSQDGGQGNHQPQHF TGCGCCAGCAGCCAAGATGGGGGTCAGGGGAACCATCAGCCCCAGCATTTT
NA TRBJ1-1 NA TRBV14 CASSPLGGAGFQAFF TGTGCCAGCAGCCCGCTCGGGGGGGCCGGGTTTCAAGCTTTCTTT
NA TRBJ1-5 NA TRBV29-1 CSVEGEDQPQHF TGCAGCGTTGAAGGGGAGGATCAGCCCCAGCATTTT
NA TRBJ1-5 NA TRBV19 CASSIGTRSNQPQHF TGTGCCAGTAGTATAGGTACGAGAAGCAATCAGCCCCAGCATTTT
NA TRBJ1-6 NA TRBV19 CASSTTVGNSPLHF TGTGCCAGTAGTACGACAGTGGGGAATTCACCCCTCCACTTT
NA TRBJ2-3 NA TRBV11-2 CASSLGGGRSMGDTQYF TGTGCCAGCAGCTTAGGTGGCGGGCGGTCGATGGGGGATACGCAGTATTTT
TRBD1 TRBJ2-2 NA TRBV19 CASSRDRGTGELFF TGTGCCAGTAGCCGGGACAGGGGTACCGGGGAGCTGTTTTTT
NA TRBJ2-2 NA TRBV2 CASSVLVTGTGELFF TGTGCCAGCAGTGTTTTGGTCACAGGCACCGGGGAGCTGTTTTTT
NA TRBJ2-3 NA TRBV9 CASSVARAGSDTQYF TGTGCCAGCAGCGTAGCTCGGGCGGGATCGGATACGCAGTATTTT
NA TRBJ2-7 NA TRBV10-3 CAISSQLQGTYEQYF TGTGCCATCAGTAGCCAGCTACAGGGAACCTACGAGCAGTACTTC
NA TRBJ1-3 NA TRBV28 CASIRDPSGNTIYF TGTGCCAGCATCAGGGATCCCTCTGGAAACACCATATATTTT
NA TRBJ2-7 NA TRBV24-1 CATSGGEQYF TGTGCCACCTCAGGAGGGGAGCAGTACTTC
NA TRBJ1-1 NA TRBV6-1 CASSETGSLTTEAFF TGTGCCAGCAGTGAAACAGGGTCTCTTACTACTGAAGCTTTCTTT
TRBD1 TRBJ2-5 NA TRBV6-1 CASSELRGTGGDQETQYF TGTGCCAGCAGTGAGCTAAGGGGGACAGGGGGGGACCAAGAGACCCAGTACTTC
TRBD1 TRBJ1-5 few TRBV7-9 CASSPTGVGNQPQHF TGTGCCAGCAGCCCGACAGGGGTAGGCAATCAGCCCCAGCATTTT
TRBD1 TRBJ2-5 NA TRBV6-6 CASRRDSRTGPEETQYF TGTGCCAGCAGGCGAGATAGTAGGACAGGGCCGGAAGAGACCCAGTACTTC